This T cell receptor beta chain derives from a study of cytomegalovirus exposure and HLA in healthy donors. Study results and limitations: In vitro, a few CMV-associated chains proved specific for CMV antigens.

Only in-frame clones appear in the TCRdb table, and some are missing; sequencing was by immunoSEQ multiplex PCR. This sample has 150,000 or so clones, with around nine tenths found just once. About this clone itself: Its antigen is still unknown.

Germline V lookup: CDR1 LGHNA, CDR2 YSLEER. The CDR3 contains 20 residues. Trimming cost V 0 bases and J 0 bases; bases outside gene matches: 11. Material for sequencing was PBMCs. The gene calls are TRBV4-3 and TRBJ2-4; 10 nucleotides align to TRBD2. The clonotype was recovered from a man between 18 and 29 years old in good health and CMV-seropositive. The CDR3 loop is CASSQELGLAGELAKNIQYF. The CDR3 DNA is TGCGCCAGCAGCCAAGAATTAGGTCTAGCGGGGGAACTAGCCAAAAACATTCAGTACTTC.